The clone carrying this T cell receptor (beta chain) showed up just a few times. The antigen remains undetermined. This entry is derived from a study of post-analysis software for immune sequencing data. Turning to the study itself: There were relapsing-remitting, secondary progressive and progressive-relapsing multiple sclerosis among the disease courses included.

This CDR3 has 16 residues. With V trimmed by 7 bases and J by 4 bases, 13 bases remained unmatched. CDR1 and CDR2 (germline): MDHEN, SYDVKM. Unique molecular identifiers were present in the TCR beta cDNA libraries. Yield was roughly 0.5 million cDNA molecules from roughly 1 to 10 million T cells. TCRdb re-analysed the PCR reads in MiXCR, keeping a single row per CDR3 protein. The sample shows 170,000 or so distinct CDR3 sequences, approximately 31% of them seen only once. Study observations and caveats: Co-batched samples clustered tightly together by F measure. TRBV segments more frequent in patients than in controls numbered roughly 5 and included TRBV5-6, TRBV5-1 and TRBV20-1. Those with multiple sclerosis, the patient group, showed significantly lower normalized Chao1 diversity than controls.

Sequenced: blood. This clonotype was obtained from a girl aged 5 to 17 with multiple sclerosis. The chain couples TRBV28 to TRBJ1-5, with 7 bases that match TRBD1. The CDR3 is CASNQGWRGRNQPQHF. In DNA form, the CDR3 reads TGTGCCAGCAACCAAGGGTGGAGGGGGCGAAATCAGCCCCAGCATTTT.